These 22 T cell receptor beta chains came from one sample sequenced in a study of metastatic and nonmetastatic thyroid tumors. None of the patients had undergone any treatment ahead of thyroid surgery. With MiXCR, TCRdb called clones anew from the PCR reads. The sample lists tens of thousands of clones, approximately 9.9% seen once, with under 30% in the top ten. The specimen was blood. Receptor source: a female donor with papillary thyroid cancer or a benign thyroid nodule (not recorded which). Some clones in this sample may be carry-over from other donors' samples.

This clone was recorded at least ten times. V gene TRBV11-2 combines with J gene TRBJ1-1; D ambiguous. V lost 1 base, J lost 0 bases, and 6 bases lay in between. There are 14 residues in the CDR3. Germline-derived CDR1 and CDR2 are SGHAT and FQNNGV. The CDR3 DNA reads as TGTGCCAGCAGCTTAGGACACCTGAACACTGAAGCTTTCTTT. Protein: CASSLGHLNTEAFF.

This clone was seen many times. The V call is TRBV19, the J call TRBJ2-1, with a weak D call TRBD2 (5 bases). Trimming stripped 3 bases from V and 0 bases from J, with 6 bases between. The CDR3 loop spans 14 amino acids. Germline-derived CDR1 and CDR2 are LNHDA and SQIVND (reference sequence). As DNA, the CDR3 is TGTGCCAGTAGTATCGGAGGCTCCTACAATGAGCAGTTCTTC. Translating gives CASSIGGSYNEQFF. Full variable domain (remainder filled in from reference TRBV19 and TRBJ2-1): DGGITQSPKYLFRKEGQNVTLSCEQNLNHDAMYWYRQDPGQGLRLIYYSQIVNDFQKGDIAEGYSVSREKKESFPLTVTSAQKNPTAFYLCASSIGGSYNEQFFGPGTRLTVL.

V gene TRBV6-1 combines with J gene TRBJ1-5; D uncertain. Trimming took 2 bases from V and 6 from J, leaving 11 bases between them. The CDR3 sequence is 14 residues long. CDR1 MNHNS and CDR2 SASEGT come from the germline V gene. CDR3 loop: CASSEQFWCQPQHF. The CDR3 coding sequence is TGTGCCAGCAGTGAACAGTTCTGGTGTCAGCCCCAGCATTTT.

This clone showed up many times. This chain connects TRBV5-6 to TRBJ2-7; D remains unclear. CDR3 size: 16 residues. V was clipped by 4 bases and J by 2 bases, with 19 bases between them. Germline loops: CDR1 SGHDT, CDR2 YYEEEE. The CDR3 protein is CASSTKYPGLPYEQYF. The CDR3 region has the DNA TGTGCCAGCAGCACTAAATACCCGGGTTTACCCTACGAGCAGTACTTC.

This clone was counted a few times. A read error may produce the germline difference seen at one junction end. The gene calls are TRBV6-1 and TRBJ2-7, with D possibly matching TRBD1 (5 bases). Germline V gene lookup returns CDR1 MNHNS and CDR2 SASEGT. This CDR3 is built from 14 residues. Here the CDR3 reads CASSTGKRNYEQHF. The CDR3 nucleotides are TGTGCCAGCAGTACAGGCAAGAGGAACTACGAGCAGCACTTC.

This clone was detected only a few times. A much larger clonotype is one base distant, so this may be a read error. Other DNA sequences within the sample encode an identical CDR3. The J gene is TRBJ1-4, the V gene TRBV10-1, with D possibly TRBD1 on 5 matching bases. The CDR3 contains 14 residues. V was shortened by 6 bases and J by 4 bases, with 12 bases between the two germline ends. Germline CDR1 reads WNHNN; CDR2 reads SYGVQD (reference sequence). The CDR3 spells CASSGTGDNEKLFF. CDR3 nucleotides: TGCGCCAGCAGCGGCACGGGGGATAATGAAAAACTGTTTTTT.

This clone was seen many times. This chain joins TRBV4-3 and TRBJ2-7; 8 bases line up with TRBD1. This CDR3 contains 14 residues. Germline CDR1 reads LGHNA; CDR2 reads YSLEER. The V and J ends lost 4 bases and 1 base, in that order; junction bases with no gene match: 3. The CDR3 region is CASSPGTGSYEQYF. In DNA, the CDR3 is TGCGCCAGCAGCCCCGGGACAGGATCCTACGAGCAGTACTTC.

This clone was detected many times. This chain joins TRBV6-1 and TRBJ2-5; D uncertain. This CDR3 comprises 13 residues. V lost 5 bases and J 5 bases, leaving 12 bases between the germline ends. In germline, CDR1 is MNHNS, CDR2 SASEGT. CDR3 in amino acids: CASSYVAVETQYF. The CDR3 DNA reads TGTGCCAGCAGTTATGTGGCTGTGGAGACCCAGTACTTC.

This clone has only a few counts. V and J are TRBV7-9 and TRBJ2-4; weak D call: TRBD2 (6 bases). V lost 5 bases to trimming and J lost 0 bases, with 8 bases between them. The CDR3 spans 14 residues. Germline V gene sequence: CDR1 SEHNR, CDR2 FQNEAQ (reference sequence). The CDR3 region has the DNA TGTGCCAGCAGCACGGGACTAGCCAAAAACATTCAGTACTTC. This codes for CASSTGLAKNIQYF.

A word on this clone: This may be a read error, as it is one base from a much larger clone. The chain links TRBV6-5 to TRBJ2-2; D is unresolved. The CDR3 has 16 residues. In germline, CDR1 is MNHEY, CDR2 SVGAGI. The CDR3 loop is CACSYLSGVNTGELFF. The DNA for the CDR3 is TGTGCCTGCAGTTACCTCTCAGGAGTGAACACCGGGGAGCTGTTTTTT.

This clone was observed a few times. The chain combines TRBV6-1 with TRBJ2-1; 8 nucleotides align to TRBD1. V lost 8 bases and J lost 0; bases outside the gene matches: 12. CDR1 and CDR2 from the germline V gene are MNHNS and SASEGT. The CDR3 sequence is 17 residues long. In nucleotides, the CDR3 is TGTGCCAGCCTGTACCCAGGGGGCTCAAGCTCCTACAATGAGCAGTTCTTC. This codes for CASLYPGGSSSYNEQFF.

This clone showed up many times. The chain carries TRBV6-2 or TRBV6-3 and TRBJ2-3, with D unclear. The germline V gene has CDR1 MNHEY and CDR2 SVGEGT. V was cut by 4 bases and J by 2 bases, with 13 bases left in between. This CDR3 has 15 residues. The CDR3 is CASSLAPDVTDTQYF. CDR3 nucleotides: TGTGCCAGCAGTTTGGCCCCGGACGTCACAGATACGCAGTATTTT.

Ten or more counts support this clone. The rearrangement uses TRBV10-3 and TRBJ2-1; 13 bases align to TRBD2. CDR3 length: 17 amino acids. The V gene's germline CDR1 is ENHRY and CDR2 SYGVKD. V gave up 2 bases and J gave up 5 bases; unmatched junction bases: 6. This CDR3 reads CAISETSGRAAHNEQFF. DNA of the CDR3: TGTGCCATCAGTGAGACTAGCGGGAGGGCCGCCCACAATGAGCAGTTCTTC.

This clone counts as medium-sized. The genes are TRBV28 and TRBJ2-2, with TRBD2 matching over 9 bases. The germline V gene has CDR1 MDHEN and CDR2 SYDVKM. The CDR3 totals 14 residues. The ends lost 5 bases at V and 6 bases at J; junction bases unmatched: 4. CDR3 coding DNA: TGTGCCAGCAGTAGGACTAGCGCGGCCGGGGAGCTGTTTTTT. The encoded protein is CASSRTSAAGELFF.

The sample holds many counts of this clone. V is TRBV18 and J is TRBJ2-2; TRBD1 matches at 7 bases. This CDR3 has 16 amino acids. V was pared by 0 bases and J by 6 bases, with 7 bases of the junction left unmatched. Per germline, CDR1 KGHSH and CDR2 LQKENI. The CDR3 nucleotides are TGTGCCAGCTCACCACCTTTGAGACAGGGCGCCGGGGAGCTGTTTTTT. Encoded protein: CASSPPLRQGAGELFF. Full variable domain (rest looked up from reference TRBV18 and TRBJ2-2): NAGVMQNPRHLVRRRGQEARLRCSPMKGHSHVYWYRQLPEEGLKFMVYLQKENIIDESGMPKERFSAEFPKEGPSILRIQQVVRGDSAAYFCASSPPLRQGAGELFFGEGSRLTVL.

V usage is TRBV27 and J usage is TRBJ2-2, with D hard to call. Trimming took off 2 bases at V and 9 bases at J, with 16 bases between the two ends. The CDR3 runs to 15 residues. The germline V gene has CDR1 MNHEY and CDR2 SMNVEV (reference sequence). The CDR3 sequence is CASSLGVVGGWELFF. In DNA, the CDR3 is TGTGCCAGCAGTTTAGGGGTGGTCGGTGGCTGGGAGCTGTTTTTT.

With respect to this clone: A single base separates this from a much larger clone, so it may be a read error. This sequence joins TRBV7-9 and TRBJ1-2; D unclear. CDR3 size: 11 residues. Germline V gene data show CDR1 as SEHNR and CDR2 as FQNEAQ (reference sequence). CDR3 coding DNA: TGTGCCAACAGCTTATTGCATGGCTACACCTTC. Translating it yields CANSLLHGYTF.

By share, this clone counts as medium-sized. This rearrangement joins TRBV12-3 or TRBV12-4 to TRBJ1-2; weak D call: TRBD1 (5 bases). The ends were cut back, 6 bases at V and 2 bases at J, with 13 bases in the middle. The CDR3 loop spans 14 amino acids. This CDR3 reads CASSRSGSNYGYTF. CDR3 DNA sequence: TGTGCCAGCAGCCGATCAGGGTCCAACTATGGCTACACCTTC.

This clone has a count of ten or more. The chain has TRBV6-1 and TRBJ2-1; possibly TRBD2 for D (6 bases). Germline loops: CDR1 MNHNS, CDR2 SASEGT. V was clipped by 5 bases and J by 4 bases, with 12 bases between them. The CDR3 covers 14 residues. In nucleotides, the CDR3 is TGTGCCAGCAGTCCCAGGACTACTTACAATGAGCAGTTCTTC. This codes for CASSPRTTYNEQFF.

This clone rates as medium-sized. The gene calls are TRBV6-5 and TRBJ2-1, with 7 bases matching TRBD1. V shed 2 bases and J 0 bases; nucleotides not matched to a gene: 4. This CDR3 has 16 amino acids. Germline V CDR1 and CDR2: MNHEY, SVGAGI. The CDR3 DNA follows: TGTGCCAGCAGTTACGTAGGGGGCAGCTCCTACAATGAGCAGTTCTTC. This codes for CASSYVGGSSYNEQFF.

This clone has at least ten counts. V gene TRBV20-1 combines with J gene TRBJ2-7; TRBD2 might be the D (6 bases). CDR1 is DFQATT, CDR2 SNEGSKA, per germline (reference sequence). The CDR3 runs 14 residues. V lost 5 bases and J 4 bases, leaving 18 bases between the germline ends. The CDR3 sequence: CSAATRERPYEQYF. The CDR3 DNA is TGCAGTGCTGCTACCCGGGAGCGGCCTTACGAGCAGTACTTC.

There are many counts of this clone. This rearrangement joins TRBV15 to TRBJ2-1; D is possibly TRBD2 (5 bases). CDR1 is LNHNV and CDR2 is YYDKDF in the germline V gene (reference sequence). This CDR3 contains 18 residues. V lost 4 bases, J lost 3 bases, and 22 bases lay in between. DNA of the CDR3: TGTGCCACCAGCACGGAGCGGTCAACTAACATTCTCTACAATGAGCAGTTCTTC. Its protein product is CATSTERSTNILYNEQFF.